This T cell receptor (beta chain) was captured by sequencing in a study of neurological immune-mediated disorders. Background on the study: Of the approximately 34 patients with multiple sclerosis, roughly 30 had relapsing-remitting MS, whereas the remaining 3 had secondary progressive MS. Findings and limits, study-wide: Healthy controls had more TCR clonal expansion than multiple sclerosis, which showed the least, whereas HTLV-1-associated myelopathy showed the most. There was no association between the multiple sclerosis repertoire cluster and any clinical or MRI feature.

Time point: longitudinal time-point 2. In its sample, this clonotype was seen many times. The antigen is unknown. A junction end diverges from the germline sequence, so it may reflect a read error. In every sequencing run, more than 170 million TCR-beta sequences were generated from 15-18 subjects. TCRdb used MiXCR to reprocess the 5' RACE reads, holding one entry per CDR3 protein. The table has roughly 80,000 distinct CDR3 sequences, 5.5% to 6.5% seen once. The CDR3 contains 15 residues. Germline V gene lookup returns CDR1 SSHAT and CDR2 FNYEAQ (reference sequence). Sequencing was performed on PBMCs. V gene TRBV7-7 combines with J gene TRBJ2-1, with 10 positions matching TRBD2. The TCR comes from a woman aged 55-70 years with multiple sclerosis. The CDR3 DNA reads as TGTGCTAGCAGCGCCAGCGGGGGGGTCTACAATGAGCAGTTCTTC. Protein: CASSASGGVYNEQFF.